The T cell receptor beta chain under discussion was sequenced for a study of blood T cells in healthy people across ages. Study-wide context: Researchers report that template switching captured about one barcoded beta molecule per two T cells. Study observations and caveats: With naive T cell percentage, TCR beta diversity showed a strong correlation.

Next came a second PCR, run for about 7 to 12 cycles, which used a sample-barcoded 5' primer along with a J-beta primer mix. Each CDR3 protein is one row after TCRdb ran MiXCR on the 5' RACE reads. The table lists some 1.5 million distinct CDR3 sequences, approximately 30% of them singletons, with approximately 7.7% in the top ten. This clonotype was seen a handful of times. What it binds is unknown. Looked up from germline, CDR1 is SGHRS and CDR2 is YFSETQ. Trimming took 0 bases from V and 0 from J, leaving 8 bases between them. This CDR3 region has 15 residues. There were healthy Caucasian individuals from Russia, aged roughly 6 to 100, serving as donors.

The rearrangement links TRBV5-1 to TRBJ2-3; D not certain. The receptor was isolated from a woman aged 30 to 39 in good health. Material for sequencing was blood. The CDR3 here is CASSLVALSTDTQYF. The CDR3 region has the DNA TGCGCCAGCAGCTTGGTCGCCCTCAGCACAGATACGCAGTATTTT.